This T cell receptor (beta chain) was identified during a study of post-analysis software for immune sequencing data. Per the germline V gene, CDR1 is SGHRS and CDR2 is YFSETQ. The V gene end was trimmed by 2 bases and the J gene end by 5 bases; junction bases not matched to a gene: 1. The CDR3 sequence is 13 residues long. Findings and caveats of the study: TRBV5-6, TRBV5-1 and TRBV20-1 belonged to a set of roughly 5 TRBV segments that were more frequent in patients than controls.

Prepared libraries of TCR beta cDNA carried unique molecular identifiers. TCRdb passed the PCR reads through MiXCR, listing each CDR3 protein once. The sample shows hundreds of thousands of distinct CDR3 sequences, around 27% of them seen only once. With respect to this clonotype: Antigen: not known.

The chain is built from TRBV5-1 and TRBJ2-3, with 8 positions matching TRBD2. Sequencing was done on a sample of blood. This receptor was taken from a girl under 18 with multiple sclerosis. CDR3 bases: TGCGCCAGCAGCTTCGGGAGGGTAGATACGCAGTATTTT. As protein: CASSFGRVDTQYF.